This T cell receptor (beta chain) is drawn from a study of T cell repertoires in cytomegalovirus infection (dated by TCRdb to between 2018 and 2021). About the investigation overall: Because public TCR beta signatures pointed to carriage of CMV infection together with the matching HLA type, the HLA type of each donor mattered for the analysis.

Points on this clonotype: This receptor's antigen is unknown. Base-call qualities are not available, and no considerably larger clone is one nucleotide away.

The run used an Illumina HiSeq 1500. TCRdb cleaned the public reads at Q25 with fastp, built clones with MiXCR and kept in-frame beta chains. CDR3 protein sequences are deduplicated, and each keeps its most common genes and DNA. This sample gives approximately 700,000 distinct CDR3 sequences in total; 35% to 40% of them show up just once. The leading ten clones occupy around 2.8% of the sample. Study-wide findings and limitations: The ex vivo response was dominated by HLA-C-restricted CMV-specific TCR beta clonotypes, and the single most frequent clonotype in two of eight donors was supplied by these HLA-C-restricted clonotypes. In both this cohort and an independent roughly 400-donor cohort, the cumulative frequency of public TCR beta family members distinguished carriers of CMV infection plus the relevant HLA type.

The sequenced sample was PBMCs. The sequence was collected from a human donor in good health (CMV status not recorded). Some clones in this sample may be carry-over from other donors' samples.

The sequenced DNA: TGTGCCAGCAGTGAACCAAATACATTCGGACAGGGACTATACAATGAGCAGTTCTTC. The resulting protein is CASSEPNTFGQGLYNEQFF. The chain uses TRBV6-2 or TRBV6-3 and TRBJ2-1; TRBD1 is a possible D gene, resting on 8 matching bases. Measured from the cysteine to the phenylalanine, the CDR3 is 19 residues long. Only the CDR3 part of the read is kept: 57 bases, read in frame from the first base. The germline V gene provides CDR1 MNHEY and CDR2 SVGEGT. Deletion took 5 bases off V and 4 bases off J, with a span of 27 bases between the germline ends.